The present T cell receptor (beta chain) was sequenced within a study of T cells after yellow fever vaccination. There are a few counts of this clonotype. One entry per CDR3 protein results from TCRdb running MiXCR on the 5' RACE reads. The profile shows 65,000 to 90,000 distinct CDR3 sequences, more than 10% of them singletons. This CDR3 contains 14 residues. V was pared by 7 bases and J by 5 bases, with 18 bases between. CDR1 is MGHRA and CDR2 is YSYEKL in the germline V gene. The sequence was obtained from a man aged 18 to 29 who received the YFV17D yellow fever vaccine. V gene TRBV4-1 combines with J gene TRBJ2-7, with TRBD1 as a possible D gene (5 bases). Source: CD8+ T cells not binding an NS4B(214-222) dextramer, sorted from PBMCs, taken about 20 days after the first yellow fever vaccination. In DNA, the CDR3 is TGCGCCAGCACCCCAGGGCAGGGTCTTAACGAGCAGTACTTC. It is translated as CASTPGQGLNEQYF.